A selection of T cell receptor beta chains follows, all from one sample in a study of T-cell memory formation after mild COVID-19. TCRdb re-derived calls from the 5' RACE reads in MiXCR, one entry per CDR3 protein. Of hundreds of thousands of distinct CDR3 sequences in the sample, approximately 24% were seen once. Sequencing was done on a sample of PBMCs or a T cell subset sorted from them (not recorded which). These receptors all come from an adult woman who had mild COVID-19 (a few samples of this study predate the infection). Cell type and time point are not known. CDR3s include the opening cysteine and the closing phenylalanine or tryptophan. The D gene is left open where the match is weak. Clone size is not always given. Where it is, it says once, few, many or a class for expanded clones.

>-|-|TRBJ2-7|TRBV6-5
CASSPLRGYEQYF
TGTGCCAGCAGCCCCTTAAGGGGGTACGAGCAGTACTTC
>many|-|TRBJ1-2|TRBV5-8
CASSLERNYGYTF
TGTGCCAGCAGCTTGGAAAGGAACTATGGCTACACCTTC
>-|-|TRBJ2-1|TRBV6-2/TRBV6-3
CASNLGILEYEQFF
TGTGCCAGCAATTTAGGGATCTTAGAGTATGAGCAGTTCTTC
>-|-|TRBJ1-2|TRBV29-1
CSVQYLGYTF
TGCAGCGTCCAATATCTTGGCTACACCTTC
>-|-|TRBJ1-2|TRBV6-5
CASSYVGENYGYTF
TGTGCCAGCAGTTACGTCGGGGAAAACTATGGCTACACCTTC
>few|-|TRBJ2-3|TRBV11-2
CASSGEGGQDTDTQYF
TGTGCCAGCAGCGGAGAAGGGGGGCAGGACACAGATACGCAGTATTTT
>few|TRBD2|TRBJ2-2|TRBV12-3/TRBV12-4
CASSLRPRTSGNTGELFF
TGTGCCAGCAGTTTACGTCCCCGGACTAGCGGGAACACCGGGGAGCTGTTTTTT
>-|-|TRBJ1-6|TRBV9
CASSPQTGLNSPLHF
TGTGCCAGCAGCCCGCAGACAGGTTTGAATTCACCCCTCCACTTT
>-|TRBD1|TRBJ2-1|TRBV19
CASIYKQGAYNEQFF
TGTGCCAGTATATATAAACAGGGGGCCTACAATGAGCAGTTCTTC
>-|TRBD1|TRBJ1-3|TRBV29-1
CSVSRGLGNTIYF
TGCAGCGTTTCCAGGGGGCTGGGAAACACCATATATTTT
>few|-|TRBJ2-1|TRBV5-1
CASSLGTGSYNEQFF
TGCGCCAGCAGCTTGGGTACAGGATCCTACAATGAGCAGTTCTTC
>-|-|TRBJ2-5|TRBV2
CASSEPTVQETQYF
TGTGCCAGCAGCGAGCCCACGGTACAAGAGACCCAGTACTTC
>-|TRBD1|TRBJ2-3|TRBV10-3
CAISESATGLTTDTQYF
TGTGCCATCAGTGAGTCAGCGACAGGGCTCACCACAGATACGCAGTATTTT
>-|TRBD2|TRBJ2-5|TRBV5-1
CASSLVGRLAGDGRTQYF
TGCGCCAGCAGCTTGGTTGGTCGGCTAGCGGGGGACGGGAGGACCCAGTACTTC